This paragraph covers one T cell receptor (beta chain) sequence. Its specificity is not known. This record comes from a study of metastatic and nonmetastatic thyroid tumors. The wider study: The comparison covered peripheral blood and tumor or nodule tissue in malignant and benign thyroid patients.

No patient received treatment before thyroid surgery. Per the original data handling: Variation in CDR3 across clinicopathological groups served as the basis for constructing a distant-metastasis classifier in papillary thyroid cancer. TCRdb used MiXCR to call clones anew from the PCR reads. The authors' filters were not applied to this entry. The sample carries several thousand clones, around a third recorded once. The study, taken as a whole, reports: Within blood and tumor, benign nodules reportedly had significantly lower TCR beta diversity than malignant thyroid tumors did.

The CDR3 is 14 amino acids. Trimming removed 6 bases at V and 2 bases at J, with 13 bases between. The germline gives CDR1 MNHEY, CDR2 SVGEGT. This sequence was found in a female donor with papillary thyroid cancer or a benign thyroid nodule (not recorded which). Some clones in this sample may be carry-over from other donors' samples. Sequenced: tumor tissue. The rearrangement uses TRBV6-2 or TRBV6-3 and TRBJ2-5; possible D gene TRBD2, 6 bases. The CDR3 here is CASSVPGAQETQYF. For the CDR3, the DNA is TGTGCCAGCAGCGTTCCGGGAGCGCAAGAGACCCAGTACTTC.